Shown below are 24 T cell receptor beta chains from a single sample sequenced in a study of T cell changes during pregnancy in multiple sclerosis. Using immunoSEQ multiplex PCR, the repertoire was profiled, and TCRdb retains in-frame clones only, with some absent. Among roughly 40,000 clones listed, about nine tenths were seen once. This sample comprised CD4+ T cells from peripheral blood mononuclear cells, obtained in the first trimester of pregnancy. The receptors come from a female donor with multiple sclerosis, enrolled in a pregnancy study.

The sample holds a few counts of this clone. V is TRBV27 and J is TRBJ2-7; TRBD2 is a possible D gene (6 bases). The CDR3 loop spans 16 amino acids. Germline V gene lookup returns CDR1 MNHEY and CDR2 SMNVEV (reference sequence). Trimming pared 2 bases from V and 0 bases from J, leaving 14 bases between. CDR3: CASSLGAGLSSYEQYF. CDR3 DNA: TGTGCCAGCAGTTTAGGGGCGGGGCTTAGCTCCTACGAGCAGTACTTC.

The CDR3 coding sequence is TGTGCCAGCAGCCGGACAGGGGATCGGGAGACCCAGTACTTC. Its protein is CASSRTGDRETQYF. This rearrangement joins TRBV7-7 to TRBJ2-5, with TRBD1 identical over 9 bases. V gave up 5 bases and J gave up 5 bases; unmatched junction bases: 6. The CDR3 runs to 14 residues. Germline V gene lookup returns CDR1 SSHAT and CDR2 FNYEAQ (reference sequence).

The gene calls are TRBV6-5 and TRBJ2-7, with 7 bases aligning to TRBD2. V shed 10 bases, J shed 2 bases, and the junction held 8 bases outside the gene matches. The germline V gene encodes CDR1 MNHEY and CDR2 SVGAGI. The CDR3 length is 13 residues. Here the CDR3 reads CATSSGLAYEQYF. The CDR3 DNA reads as TGTGCCACCTCTAGCGGATTAGCCTACGAGCAGTACTTC.

The rearrangement joins TRBV5-6 to TRBJ1-2, with D unclear. CDR1 is SGHDT, CDR2 YYEEEE, per germline. The V gene lost 0 bases and the J gene lost 5 bases, with 11 bases spanning the gap. The CDR3 runs to 14 residues. In DNA form, the CDR3 reads TGTGCCAGCAGCTTGGCGCTGCCTACTTATGGCTACACCTTC. It yields the protein CASSLALPTYGYTF.

V is TRBV5-1 and J is TRBJ2-3; TRBD2 might be the D (5 bases). Deletions cut 3 bases from V and 0 bases from J, with 11 bases between. This CDR3 comprises 15 residues. The V gene's germline CDR1 is SGHRS and CDR2 YFSETQ. The CDR3 sequence is CASSWSGYSTDTQYF. CDR3 nucleotide sequence: TGCGCCAGCAGCTGGAGCGGATATAGCACAGATACGCAGTATTTT.

The sample holds a few counts of this clone. The J gene is TRBJ1-2, the V gene TRBV30; D gene uncertain. CDR3 length equals 12 residues. The germline V gene has CDR1 GTSNPN and CDR2 SVGIG (reference sequence). With 5 bases removed from V and 8 bases from J, the gap between germline ends came to 15 bases. CDR3 amino acids: CAWASWDEGYTF. The CDR3 region has the DNA TGTGCCTGGGCTAGCTGGGATGAAGGCTACACCTTC.

The V call is TRBV7-8, the J call TRBJ1-1, with 7 positions matching TRBD1. CDR1 SGHVS and CDR2 FQNEAQ come from the germline V gene. The CDR3 spans 14 residues. The V and J ends lost 5 bases and 8 bases, in that order; junction bases with no gene match: 11. The CDR3 sequence is CASSLDRESSEAFF. The CDR3 DNA follows: TGTGCCAGCAGCCTCGACAGGGAATCATCCGAAGCTTTCTTT.

The chain recombines TRBV4-2 with TRBJ2-1; D might be TRBD1 (5 bases). Germline V lookup: CDR1 LGHNA, CDR2 YNFKEQ. V lost 1 base and J 6 bases, leaving 16 bases between the germline ends. The CDR3 is made up of 16 amino acids. DNA for the CDR3: TGTGCCAGCAGCCAAGTGTACTCCCAAGGGGCCAATGAGCAGTTCTTC. This codes for CASSQVYSQGANEQFF.

This rearrangement joins TRBV18 to TRBJ1-3; TRBD1 might be the D (6 bases). The V end lost 10 bases, the J end lost 4 bases, and 14 bases lay between the germline ends. The CDR3 is 13 amino acids. Germline V lookup: CDR1 KGHSH, CDR2 LQKENI. The CDR3 coding sequence is TGTGCCACACTATCAGGGGTCGGAAACACCATATATTTT. It translates to CATLSGVGNTIYF. Together with reference TRBV18 and TRBJ1-3, the CDR3 gives the full variable domain: NAGVMQNPRHLVRRRGQEARLRCSPMKGHSHVYWYRQLPEEGLKFMVYLQKENIIDESGMPKERFSAEFPKEGPSILRIQQVVRGDSAAYFCATLSGVGNTIYFGEGSWLTVV.

The chain is built from TRBV30 and TRBJ1-5; the D is unclear. CDR1 is GTSNPN, CDR2 SVGIG, per germline (reference sequence). The CDR3 spans 12 residues. The germline V and J ends were trimmed by 0 bases and 8 bases, with 8 bases remaining between them. CDR3 amino acids: CAWSVRGKPQHF. The CDR3 region has the DNA TGTGCCTGGAGTGTACGAGGGAAGCCCCAGCATTTT. The full variable domain, its missing parts supplied by reference TRBV30 and TRBJ1-5, is SQTIHQWPATLVQPVGSPLSLECTVEGTSNPNLYWYRQAAGRGLQLLFYSVGIGQISSEVPQNLSASRPQDRQFILSSKKLLLSDSGFYLCAWSVRGKPQHFGDGTRLSIL.

The chain carries TRBV25-1 and TRBJ1-4, with TRBD1 matching over 7 bases. J was trimmed by 7 bases and V by 3 bases; bases with no gene match: 8. The CDR3 is made up of 15 amino acids. Per germline, CDR1 MGHDK and CDR2 SYGVNS. CDR3 sequence (DNA): TGTGCCAGCAGTGATCCGGGACAGTCAAGTGAAAAACTGTTTTTT. Amino acid sequence: CASSDPGQSSEKLFF.

The chain employs TRBV19 and TRBJ2-1; 13 positions match TRBD2. From germline, CDR1 is LNHDA and CDR2 SQIVND (reference sequence). The CDR3 is 17 amino acids. V shed 2 bases and J 6 bases; nucleotides not matched to a gene: 7. CDR3 residues: CASSIRRTSGSPNEQFF. The CDR3 nucleotides are TGTGCCAGTAGTATAAGGAGGACTAGCGGGAGCCCCAATGAGCAGTTCTTC.

The V and J genes are TRBV6-5 and TRBJ2-7; 7 bases are a match to TRBD2. Unmatched junction bases numbered 4, after V lost 0 bases and J lost 2 bases. The CDR3 length is 15 residues. CDR1 and CDR2 from the germline V gene are MNHEY and SVGAGI. The CDR3 coding sequence is TGTGCCAGCAGTTACTCCCGGGACTACCCCTACGAGCAGTACTTC. It specifies CASSYSRDYPYEQYF.

The rearrangement uses TRBV5-1 and TRBJ1-5, with D hard to call. The germline gives CDR1 SGHRS, CDR2 YFSETQ. The CDR3 loop spans 15 amino acids. V was clipped by 4 bases and J by 6 bases, with 17 bases between them. CDR3 in amino acids: CASSLGGEIRQPQHF. As DNA, the CDR3 is TGCGCCAGCAGCCTTGGAGGCGAGATACGTCAGCCCCAGCATTTT.

The CDR3 bases are TGTGCCAGCAGCTTGGATGGCGGGAGGGCCAGCCACGAGCAGTACTTC. Translating it yields CASSLDGGRASHEQYF. The chain links TRBV5-4 to TRBJ2-7; 9 bases are a match to TRBD2. V lost 0 bases, J lost 5 bases, and 9 bases stayed unmatched. This CDR3 spans 16 amino acids. From germline, CDR1 is SGHNT and CDR2 YYREEE (reference sequence). Using reference TRBV5-4 and TRBJ2-7 for the parts outside the CDR3, the full variable domain is ETGVTQSPTHLIKTRGQQVTLRCSSQSGHNTVSWYQQALGQGPQFIFQYYREEENGRGNFPPRFSGLQFPNYSSELNVNALELDDSALYLCASSLDGGRASHEQYFGPGTRLTVT.

V is TRBV5-1 and J is TRBJ2-7, with 7 bases aligning to TRBD2. CDR3 size: 14 residues. The V gene's germline CDR1 is SGHRS and CDR2 YFSETQ. V gave up 7 bases and J gave up 1 base; unmatched junction bases: 8. In DNA form, the CDR3 reads TGCGCCAGCTTCCAGGGAGGGGTATCCTACGAGCAGTACTTC. It encodes CASFQGGVSYEQYF.

This chain joins TRBV5-1 and TRBJ2-5, with a tentative D call TRBD2 (5 bases). The ends were cut back, 4 bases at V and 3 bases at J, with 10 bases in the middle. In germline, CDR1 is SGHRS, CDR2 YFSETQ. The CDR3 covers 13 residues. The CDR3 sequence: CASSPDFEETQYF. Here the CDR3 DNA reads TGCGCCAGCAGCCCGGACTTTGAAGAGACCCAGTACTTC.

The rearrangement uses TRBV7-2 and TRBJ1-2; 7 bases agree with TRBD1. Germline V gene lookup returns CDR1 SGHTA and CDR2 FQGNSA. This CDR3 has 15 amino acids. V lost 5 bases and J lost 0; bases outside the gene matches: 6. In nucleotides, the CDR3 is TGTGCCAGCAGCCCCCAGGGACAGTCTAACTATGGCTACACCTTC. Amino acids: CASSPQGQSNYGYTF.

The chain carries TRBV30 and TRBJ1-2; D gene unclear. Trimming stripped 5 bases from V and 1 base from J, with 8 bases between. The CDR3 contains 12 residues. Germline-derived CDR1 and CDR2 are GTSNPN and SVGIG (reference sequence). As DNA, the CDR3 is TGTGCCTGGCGAGGGAATAACTATGGCTACACCTTC. Translating gives CAWRGNNYGYTF.

The chain uses TRBV29-1 and TRBJ1-2; no definite D call. This CDR3 is 13 amino acids long. CDR1 SQVTM and CDR2 ANQGSEA come from the germline V gene. Trimming removed 7 bases at V and 3 bases at J, with 15 bases between. CDR3 in DNA: TGCAGCGAACGGTCCCCTAATGACTATGGCTACACCTTC. Translated, it gives CSERSPNDYGYTF.

CDR3 nucleotide sequence: TGTGCCAGCAGTGCCCCCATCGAGGATACGCAGTATTTT. Its translation is CASSAPIEDTQYF. The rearrangement joins TRBV6-1 to TRBJ2-3, with unresolved D. CDR3 length: 13 amino acids. Germline CDR1 reads MNHNS; CDR2 reads SASEGT. Trimming pared 4 bases from V and 6 bases from J, leaving 11 bases between.

The chain recombines TRBV30 with TRBJ2-1, with 13 nucleotides matching TRBD2. Trimming at V came to 4 bases and at J to 3 bases, leaving 9 bases not matched to a gene. Germline V gene sequence: CDR1 GTSNPN, CDR2 SVGIG (reference sequence). The length of the CDR3 is 17 residues. CDR3 residues: CAWTRLAGGYLYNEQFF. In DNA form, the CDR3 reads TGTGCCTGGACGAGACTAGCGGGGGGTTATCTCTACAATGAGCAGTTCTTC.

The rearrangement links TRBV11-2 to TRBJ2-1; possibly TRBD1 for D (6 bases). CDR1 is SGHAT and CDR2 is FQNNGV in the germline V gene. The CDR3 runs 17 residues. V lost 5 bases and J lost 4, with 21 bases in between. In nucleotides, the CDR3 is TGTGCCAGCAGCCCGAGACAGGCCTACCGGTCGTACAATGAGCAGTTCTTC. Its protein product is CASSPRQAYRSYNEQFF. Based on the CDR3 plus reference TRBV11-2 and TRBJ2-1, the full variable domain is EAGVAQSPRYKIIEKRQSVAFWCNPISGHATLYWYQQILGQGPKLLIQFQNNGVVDDSQLPKDRFSAERLKGVDSTLKIQPAKLEDSAVYLCASSPRQAYRSYNEQFFGPGTRLTVL.

DNA for the CDR3: TGTGCCAGCAACCTAGCGGGGGGCACAGATACGCAGTATTTT. It specifies CASNLAGGTDTQYF. The rearrangement joins TRBV2 to TRBJ2-3, with 10 bases identical to TRBD2. V dropped 7 bases and J dropped 1; count of bases not matched to a gene: 2. CDR3 length: 14 residues. The V gene's germline CDR1 is SNHLY and CDR2 FYNNEI.